This TCR beta chain was retrieved from a study of T cell responses to AZD1222 COVID-19 vaccine. Study-level information: Analysis merged second doses at about 4 or about 12 weeks.

Generated by immunoSEQ multiplex PCR, the TCRdb table keeps only in-frame clones and is missing some. The profile shows about 67,000 clones, 84% of them singletons. Between the trimmed V and J ends, which lost 4 bases and 0 bases, there was a span of 13 bases. Germline CDR1 SGHDN, CDR2 FVKESK. The CDR3 runs to 16 residues. This specimen consisted of peripheral blood, obtained on day 0 of AZD1222 vaccination. The origin of this receptor is an adult in good health. The chain couples TRBV14 to TRBJ2-1; possible D gene TRBD1, 6 bases. The CDR3: CASSPGQRHSYNEQFF. The CDR3 bases are TGTGCCAGCAGCCCCGGACAGCGACACTCCTACAATGAGCAGTTCTTC.